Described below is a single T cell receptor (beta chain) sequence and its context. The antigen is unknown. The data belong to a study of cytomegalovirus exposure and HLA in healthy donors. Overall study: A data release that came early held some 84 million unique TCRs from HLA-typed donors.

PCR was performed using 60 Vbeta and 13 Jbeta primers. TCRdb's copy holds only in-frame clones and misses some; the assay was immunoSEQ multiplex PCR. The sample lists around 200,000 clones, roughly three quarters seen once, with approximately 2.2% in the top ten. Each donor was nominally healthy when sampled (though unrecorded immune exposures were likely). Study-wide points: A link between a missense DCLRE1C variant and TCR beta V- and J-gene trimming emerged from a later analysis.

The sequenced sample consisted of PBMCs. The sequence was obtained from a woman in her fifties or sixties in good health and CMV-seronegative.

The DNA of the CDR3 is TGTGCCAGCAGTGTACGCCCAGGGATGTGGGAGACCCAGTACTTC. Protein product: CASSVRPGMWETQYF. V and J are TRBV2 and TRBJ2-5, with D maybe TRBD1 (5 bases). The germline V gene encodes CDR1 SNHLY and CDR2 FYNNEI. This CDR3 spans 15 amino acids. Trimming removed 4 bases at V and 5 bases at J, with 17 bases between. The full variable domain, with the rest looked up from reference TRBV2 and TRBJ2-5, is EPEVTQTPSHQVTQMGQEVILRCVPISNHLYFYWYRQILGQKVEFLVSFYNNEISEKSEIFDDQFSVERPDGSNFTLKIRSTKLEDSAMYFCASSVRPGMWETQYFGPGTRLLVL.